These 18 T cell receptor beta chains were all obtained from the same sample, sequenced in a study of beta chain features in type 1 diabetes. Expressed TCRB transcripts were sequenced after all isolated RNA was converted to cDNA. Assay used: immunoSEQ multiplex PCR; TCRdb lists only in-frame clones, some missing. Here the sample spans 300,000 to 350,000 clones, about 15% being singletons. Sequences were obtained from central memory CD4+ T cells from blood. The receptors were gathered from a man aged 30 to 39 in good health.

The table lists this clone with a few counts. The CDR3 protein is CASSLENQGYGYTF. DNA of the CDR3: TGTGCCAGCAGCTTAGAAAACCAGGGCTATGGCTACACCTTC. V usage is TRBV7-2 and J usage is TRBJ1-2; D perhaps matches TRBD1 (5 bases). The length of the CDR3 is 14 residues. V lost 1 base, J lost 4 bases, and 10 bases lay in between. CDR1 and CDR2 (germline): SGHTA, FQGNSA.

V usage is TRBV2 and J usage is TRBJ1-6; D gene unclear. The CDR3 is 16 residues long. V gave up 1 base and J gave up 0 bases, with 7 bases separating them. In germline, CDR1 is SNHLY, CDR2 FYNNEI. CDR3 DNA sequence: TGTGCCAGCAGTGAAGGGCCGAGCTCCTATAATTCACCCCTCCACTTT. Translation gives CASSEGPSSYNSPLHF. The full variable domain, completed using reference TRBV2 and TRBJ1-6, is EPEVTQTPSHQVTQMGQEVILRCVPISNHLYFYWYRQILGQKVEFLVSFYNNEISEKSEIFDDQFSVERPDGSNFTLKIRSTKLEDSAMYFCASSEGPSSYNSPLHFGNGTRLTVT.

V and J are TRBV25-1 and TRBJ2-2; D is unclear. Deletions cut 3 bases from V and 3 bases from J, with 5 bases between. The germline CDR1 and CDR2 sequences are MGHDK and SYGVNS. This CDR3 spans 13 amino acids. The DNA of the CDR3 is TGTGCCAGCAGTGATGGGCACACCGGGGAGCTGTTTTTT. This encodes CASSDGHTGELFF.

This clone was seen many times. The rearrangement uses TRBV13 and TRBJ2-7, with D possibly being TRBD1 (6 bases). Germline values: CDR1 PRHDT, CDR2 FYEKMQ (reference sequence). The CDR3 spans 11 residues. CDR3 protein: CASSLNRVATV. The DNA for the CDR3 is TGTGCCAGCAGCTTAAACAGGGTAGCAACCGTC.

The rearrangement joins TRBV5-5 to TRBJ2-3, with 11 nucleotides matching TRBD2. In germline, CDR1 is SGHKS, CDR2 YYEKEE (reference sequence). The CDR3 consists of 15 residues. The V gene end was trimmed by 0 bases and the J gene end by 4 bases; junction bases not matched to a gene: 1. This CDR3 is CASSLEGLAADTQYF. The CDR3 nucleotides read TGTGCCAGCAGCTTGGAGGGACTAGCGGCAGATACGCAGTATTTT.

This chain links TRBV30 with TRBJ1-1, with D unresolved. Germline V lookup: CDR1 GTSNPN, CDR2 SVGIG (reference sequence). Trimming took off 3 bases at V and 2 bases at J, with 10 bases between the two ends. This CDR3 is built from 13 residues. The CDR3 loop is CAWRVGYNTEAFF. CDR3 DNA sequence: TGTGCCTGGAGAGTCGGCTATAACACTGAAGCTTTCTTT.

This clone was counted between two and nine times. The gene calls are TRBV14 and TRBJ2-3; TRBD1 agrees at 7 bases. Trimming took 6 bases from V and 4 from J; bases not matched to a gene: 7. The germline V gene encodes CDR1 SGHDN and CDR2 FVKESK. The CDR3 has 14 residues. In nucleotides, the CDR3 is TGTGCCAGCAGTACAGGGGCCGGTCCAGATACGCAGTATTTT. Translated, it gives CASSTGAGPDTQYF. The variable domain in full, with the rest retrieved from reference TRBV14 and TRBJ2-3, is EAGVTQFPSHSVIEKGQTVTLRCDPISGHDNLYWYRRVMGKEIKFLLHFVKESKQDESGMPNNRFLAERTGGTYSTLKVQPAELEDSGVYFCASSTGAGPDTQYFGPGTRLTVL.

The chain uses TRBV12-5 and TRBJ2-4; 7 bases fit TRBD2. CDR1 is LGHNT, CDR2 FRNRAP, per germline. The CDR3 consists of 12 residues. Trimming took 6 bases from V and 6 from J; bases not matched to a gene: 2. CDR3 bases: TGTGCTAGTGGAGGACTAGGAAACATTCAGTACTTC. Its protein product is CASGGLGNIQYF.

Only a few counts were recorded for this clone. V gene TRBV9 combines with J gene TRBJ1-4, with TRBD1 identical over 9 bases. Unmatched junction bases numbered 8, after V lost 3 bases and J lost 5 bases. Germline loops: CDR1 SGDLS, CDR2 YYNGEE. CDR3 size: 16 residues. The CDR3 sequence: CASSAIGGQGNEKLFF. CDR3 DNA: TGTGCCAGCAGCGCCATCGGGGGACAGGGAAATGAAAAACTGTTTTTT. Filled out from reference TRBV9 and TRBJ1-4, the complete variable domain reads DSGVTQTPKHLITATGQRVTLRCSPRSGDLSVYWYQQSLDQGLQFLIQYYNGEERAKGNILERFSAQQFPDLHSELNLSSLELGDSALYFCASSAIGGQGNEKLFFGSGTQLSVL.

This clone was counted only a few times. This sequence joins TRBV27 and TRBJ2-7; TRBD1 agrees at 10 bases. CDR1 MNHEY and CDR2 SMNVEV come from the germline V gene (reference sequence). CDR3 length: 13 amino acids. The J segment lost 4 bases and the V segment lost 5 bases, leaving 2 bases of the junction unmatched. CDR3 residues: CASSPGQGYEQYF. CDR3 DNA: TGTGCCAGCAGTCCGGGACAGGGGTACGAGCAGTACTTC.

This clone appeared many times. The CDR3 DNA reads as TGTGCCAGCAGCTCAAAGAACATAGCGGACGAGCAGTACTTC. Encoded protein: CASSSKNIADEQYF. V usage is TRBV5-6 and J usage is TRBJ2-7, with a weak D call TRBD2 (6 bases). The CDR3 consists of 14 residues. Germline V gene sequence: CDR1 SGHDT, CDR2 YYEEEE. Trimming removed 3 bases from V and 5 bases from J, with 15 bases in between.

This chain links TRBV19 with TRBJ2-5; D is uncertain. Trimming removed 8 bases from V and 5 bases from J, with 12 bases in between. In germline, CDR1 is LNHDA, CDR2 SQIVND (reference sequence). The CDR3 runs to 12 residues. CDR3 nucleotides: TGTGCCAGTGCGGATACAAGGGAGACCCAGTACTTC. It translates to CASADTRETQYF.

In this sample, this clone turned up a few times. CDR3 sequence (DNA): TGTGCCAGCAGTCCCCAAGGAGGGTTTTATGGCTACACCTTC. Translation gives CASSPQGGFYGYTF. The V call is TRBV2, the J call TRBJ1-2, with D unclear. The CDR3 loop spans 14 amino acids. V was cut by 5 bases and J by 5 bases, with 15 bases left in between. CDR1 and CDR2 from the germline V gene are SNHLY and FYNNEI.

This clone showed up just a few times. The CDR3 sequence is CASYTRGVNTEAFF. CDR3 nucleotide sequence: TGTGCCAGCTATACGAGGGGAGTGAACACTGAAGCTTTCTTT. The chain couples TRBV11-2 to TRBJ1-1; D may be TRBD1 (5 bases). The CDR3 contains 14 residues. Trimming removed 8 bases from V and 0 bases from J, with 13 bases in between. Germline values: CDR1 SGHAT, CDR2 FQNNGV.

This clone was seen more than once but under ten times. This chain connects TRBV7-8 to TRBJ2-5; no clear D gene. V lost 4 bases and J lost 0, with 3 bases in between. Germline CDR1 and CDR2: SGHVS and FQNEAQ. The CDR3 is made up of 12 amino acids. In DNA form, the CDR3 reads TGTGCCAGCAGCTCATACCAAGAGACCCAGTACTTC. Residues: CASSSYQETQYF.

This clone showed up just once. This chain uses TRBV20-1 with TRBJ2-7; TRBD1 might be the D (6 bases). Germline assignment: CDR1 DFQATT and CDR2 SNEGSKA (reference sequence). Trimming took off 6 bases at V and 4 bases at J, with 10 bases between the two ends. The CDR3 covers 11 residues. The chain's CDR3 is CSAETGYEQYF. CDR3 DNA sequence: TGCAGTGCCGAAACAGGGTACGAGCAGTACTTC.

The rearrangement joins TRBV7-9 to TRBJ1-1, with a weak D call TRBD1 (5 bases). Germline CDR1 is SEHNR and CDR2 is FQNEAQ (reference sequence). The CDR3 extends over 13 amino acids. V was trimmed by 3 bases and J by 3 bases, leaving 8 bases between them. CDR3 sequence reads: CASSLGVDTEAFF. The CDR3 DNA is TGTGCCAGCAGCTTGGGGGTGGACACTGAAGCTTTCTTT.

V usage is TRBV19 and J usage is TRBJ1-5; no firm D call. V was pared by 2 bases and J by 9 bases, with 17 bases between. CDR3 length equals 15 residues. Germline loops: CDR1 LNHDA, CDR2 SQIVND (reference sequence). The CDR3 sequence: CASSIFQGGISPQHF. The CDR3 DNA follows: TGTGCCAGTAGTATATTTCAAGGCGGGATATCGCCCCAGCATTTT.